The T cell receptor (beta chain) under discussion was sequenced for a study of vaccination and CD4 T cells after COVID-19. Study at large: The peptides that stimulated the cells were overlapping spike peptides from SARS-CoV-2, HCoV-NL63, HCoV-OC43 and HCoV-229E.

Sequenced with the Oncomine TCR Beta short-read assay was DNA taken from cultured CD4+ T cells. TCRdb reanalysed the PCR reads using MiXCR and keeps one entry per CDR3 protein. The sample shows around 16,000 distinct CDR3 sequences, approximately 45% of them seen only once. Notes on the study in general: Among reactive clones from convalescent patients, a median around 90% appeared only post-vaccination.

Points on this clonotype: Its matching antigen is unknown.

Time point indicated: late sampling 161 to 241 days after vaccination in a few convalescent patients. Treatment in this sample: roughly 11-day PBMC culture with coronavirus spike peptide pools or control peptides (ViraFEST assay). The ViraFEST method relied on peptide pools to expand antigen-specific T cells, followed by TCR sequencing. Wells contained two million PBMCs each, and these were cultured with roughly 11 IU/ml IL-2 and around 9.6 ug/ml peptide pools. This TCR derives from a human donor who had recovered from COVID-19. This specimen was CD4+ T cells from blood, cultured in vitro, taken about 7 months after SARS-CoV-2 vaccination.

The CDR3 coding sequence is TGTGCCAGCAGTTTACTGTCCCTAGGTGGCGCAGAGACCCAGTACTTC. As protein: CASSLLSLGGAETQYF. V gene TRBV27 combines with J gene TRBJ2-5; no firm D call. The germline V gene has CDR1 MNHEY and CDR2 SMNVEV (reference sequence). This CDR3 region has 16 residues. The V gene lost 2 bases and the J gene lost 4 bases, with 17 bases spanning the gap.